This TCR beta chain was sequenced during a study of T cell responses to AZD1222 COVID-19 vaccine. Findings of the study overall: Baseline seropositivity characterized only a handful of AZD1222 recipients. Clonal diversity may have been underestimated, and the donors were mostly white British, with more females than males.

Clones were sequenced by immunoSEQ multiplex PCR, and TCRdb holds only the in-frame ones, with some missing. The data show some 150,000 clones, approximately 93% seen once. Per germline, CDR1 MNHEY and CDR2 SMNVEV (reference sequence). CDR3 length: 17 amino acids. The ends were cut back, 4 bases at V and 2 bases at J, with 19 bases in the middle. As to this clone: Its antigen is not identified.

The receptor was isolated from an adult in good health. V usage is TRBV27 and J usage is TRBJ2-3, with D perhaps matching TRBD1 or TRBD2 (6 bases each). This specimen was peripheral blood, taken on day 0 of AZD1222 vaccination. The CDR3 here is CASSSTKGGRYTDTQYF. Here the CDR3 DNA reads TGTGCCAGCAGTTCGACTAAAGGGGGGCGGTACACAGATACGCAGTATTTT.